This is a list of T cell receptor beta chains from one sample in a study of T cells after yellow fever vaccination. MiXCR, applied by TCRdb to the 5' RACE reads, yields one record per CDR3 protein. The sample lists approximately 300,000 distinct CDR3 sequences, around 6.8% occurring once. The sequencing here drew on PBMCs, taken roughly 46 days after the first yellow fever vaccination. The source of these receptors is a young man who received the YFV17D yellow fever vaccine. The CDR3 runs from the conserved cysteine through the conserved F or W. A D gene is named only where the DNA matches it firmly. The size of a clone is reported for some rows only, either as once, few or many, or as a class for expanded clones.

D | size | J | V | DNA | CDR3
TRBD2 | many | TRBJ2-3 | TRBV6-2/TRBV6-3 | TGTGCCAGCAGTTACCCTAGCGGGACCGTAGCAGATACGCAGTATTTT | CASSYPSGTVADTQYF
. | once | TRBJ2-5 | TRBV18 | TGTGCCAGCTCAGCCGGACAAGCCCAAGAGACCCAGTACTTC | CASSAGQAQETQYF
. | many | TRBJ2-3 | TRBV19 | TGTGCCAGTAGTCCCCGGTTTCTGGGGGTGGGTCCAGATACGCAGTATTTT | CASSPRFLGVGPDTQYF
TRBD2 | . | TRBJ2-2 | TRBV6-1 | TGTGCCAGCAGTCGTCTAGCGGGGGCCTTCACCGGGGAGCTGTTTTTT | CASSRLAGAFTGELFF
. | . | TRBJ2-2 | TRBV20-1 | TGCAGTGCCCGGGATATCGGGGAGCTGTTTTTT | CSARDIGELFF
. | few | TRBJ2-1 | TRBV7-2 | TGTGCCAGCAGCTTGGACACCTCAGCCCCGTTCTTC | CASSLDTSAPFF
. | . | TRBJ1-3 | TRBV2 | TGTGCCAGCACCTCGGTTATTGGAAACACCATATATTTT | CASTSVIGNTIYF
TRBD1 | few | TRBJ1-2 | TRBV6-4 | TGTGCCAGCAGTGACGGACAGGGAGTTAACTATGGCTACACCTTC | CASSDGQGVNYGYTF
. | many | TRBJ2-3 | TRBV29-1 | TGCAGCGTGGCCGGGACTCTCACAGATACGCAGTATTTT | CSVAGTLTDTQYF
TRBD2 | few | TRBJ2-1 | TRBV5-4 | TGTGCCAGCGGGGGGGCCTACAATGAGCAGTTCTTC | CASGGAYNEQFF
TRBD2 | few | TRBJ2-5 | TRBV20-1 | TGCAGTGCCGGGACTAGCGGGGGTGAGACCCAGTACTTC | CSAGTSGGETQYF
. | few | TRBJ1-3 | TRBV7-9 | TGTGCCAGCAGTGGACAGAATTCAGCTGGAAACACCATATATTTT | CASSGQNSAGNTIYF
TRBD1 | few | TRBJ1-5 | TRBV6-5 | TGTGCCAGCAGTTTCTCCCGGGACAGATACAATCAGCCCCAGCATTTT | CASSFSRDRYNQPQHF
. | many | TRBJ2-2 | TRBV6-4 | TGTGCCAGCAGTGACTCTAGCACCGGGGAGCTGTTTTTT | CASSDSSTGELFF
TRBD2 | . | TRBJ2-6 | TRBV7-2 | TGTGCCAGCAGCTGGAGCGGGGGGGCTGGGGCCAACGTCCTGACTTTC | CASSWSGGAGANVLTF
. | . | TRBJ2-7 | TRBV12-3/TRBV12-4 | TGTGCCAGCAGTTTAGGGGGGGCGCTGCGGTACGAGCAGTACTTC | CASSLGGALRYEQYF
. | . | TRBJ2-2 | TRBV5-1 | TGCGCCAGCAGCTTCGACACACTAACGACCGGGGAGCTGTTTTTT | CASSFDTLTTGELFF
. | . | TRBJ2-2 | TRBV24-1 | TGTGCCACCAAGTCCTCTTACGTCACCGGGGAGCTGTTTTTT | CATKSSYVTGELFF
. | . | TRBJ1-1 | TRBV12-3/TRBV12-4 | TGTGCCAGCATCTTTGGGGGCGGGGATGAAGCTTTCTTT | CASIFGGGDEAFF
. | . | TRBJ2-7 | TRBV20-1 | TGCAGTGCTAGAGATCAAACAGGCCGGAGGAAGCAGTACTTC | CSARDQTGRRKQYF
TRBD2 | . | TRBJ2-1 | TRBV7-3 | TGTGCCAGCAGCCCAACTCCGGGACTAGCGGGGGGCTTCAATGAGCAGTTCTTC | CASSPTPGLAGGFNEQFF
. | . | TRBJ2-7 | TRBV27 | TGTGCCAGCAGGGGGGCAGCCAACCACGAGCAGTACTTC | CASRGAANHEQYF